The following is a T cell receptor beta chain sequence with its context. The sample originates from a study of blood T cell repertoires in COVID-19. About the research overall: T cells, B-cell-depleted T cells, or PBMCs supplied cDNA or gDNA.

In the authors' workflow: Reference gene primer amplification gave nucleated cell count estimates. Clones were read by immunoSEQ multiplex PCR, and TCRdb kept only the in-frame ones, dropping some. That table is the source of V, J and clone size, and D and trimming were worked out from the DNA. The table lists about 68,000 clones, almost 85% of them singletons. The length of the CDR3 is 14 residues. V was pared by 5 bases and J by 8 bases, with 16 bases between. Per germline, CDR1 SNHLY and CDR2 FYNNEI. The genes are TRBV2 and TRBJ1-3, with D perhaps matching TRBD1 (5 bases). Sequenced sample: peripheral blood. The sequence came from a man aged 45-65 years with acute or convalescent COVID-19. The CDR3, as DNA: TGTGCCAGCAGTTACCAGGGCGGAGACTACACCATATATTTT. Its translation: CASSYQGGDYTIYF.